A single sample gave rise to the 17 T cell receptor beta chains below, sequenced in a study of molecular identifiers for immune sequencing clone quantification. A single record per CDR3 protein comes from TCRdb applying MiXCR to the PCR reads. The table has approximately 59,000 distinct CDR3 sequences, around a sixth seen once. The sequenced material came from naive CD8+ T cells from blood, with Jurkat cell RNA spiked in. The subset is: FACS-sorted CD8+CD4-CCR7+CD45RA+ naive T cells. All receptors come from a human donor in good health. Some libraries in this study had Jurkat cell RNA spiked in.

In its sample, this clonotype was seen many times. The chain has TRBV20-1 and TRBJ2-5; the match to TRBD2 covers 11 bases. This CDR3 has 16 residues. Germline lookup yields CDR1 DFQATT and CDR2 SNEGSKA (reference sequence). The ends lost 3 bases at V and 1 base at J; junction bases unmatched: 7. CDR3 residues: CSARRRGLAVQETQYF. The CDR3 DNA reads as TGCAGTGCTAGGAGGAGGGGACTAGCGGTCCAAGAGACCCAGTACTTC.

Notes on this clonotype: A much bigger clone sits one base away, suggesting this may be a read error. This sequence joins TRBV9 and TRBJ2-1; possibly TRBD2 for D (6 bases). Germline V CDR1 and CDR2: SGDLS, YYNGEE. There are 12 residues in the CDR3. V gave up 5 bases and J gave up 6 bases, with 9 bases separating them. CDR3 residues: CASSPEGNEQFF. The CDR3 region has the DNA TGTGCCAGCAGTCCGGAGGGCAATGAGCAGTTCTTC.

Comments on this clonotype: Possible read error: a much larger clone is one base away. The gene calls are TRBV13 and TRBJ2-1, with D unclear. In germline, CDR1 is PRHDT, CDR2 FYEKMQ (reference sequence). The germline V and J ends were trimmed by 8 bases and 2 bases, with 19 bases remaining between them. This CDR3 spans 16 amino acids. The chain's CDR3 is CASGTQLHPAYNEQFF. For the CDR3, the DNA is TGTGCCAGCGGCACCCAACTCCACCCCGCCTACAATGAGCAGTTCTTC.

The table lists this clonotype with many counts. This rearrangement joins TRBV11-1 to TRBJ2-3; 7 nucleotides align to TRBD2. Germline values: CDR1 SGHAT, CDR2 FQDESV (reference sequence). This CDR3 has 18 residues. Losses at the gene ends were 2 bases for V and 4 bases for J; bases not matched to a gene: 15. CDR3 DNA: TGTGCCAGCAGCTTATCCTTTACCGCGGGAGCTTCGGCAGATACGCAGTATTTT. The encoded protein is CASSLSFTAGASADTQYF.

This clonotype was seen at least ten times. V usage is TRBV30 and J usage is TRBJ1-1; D gene uncertain. CDR3 length equals 13 residues. Trimming removed 3 bases from V and 3 bases from J, with 11 bases in between. Germline lookup yields CDR1 GTSNPN and CDR2 SVGIG (reference sequence). For the CDR3, the DNA is TGTGCCTGGAGAACCGGGCCACACACTGAAGCTTTCTTT. It yields the protein CAWRTGPHTEAFF. Complete variable domain (other parts from reference TRBV30 and TRBJ1-1): SQTIHQWPATLVQPVGSPLSLECTVEGTSNPNLYWYRQAAGRGLQLLFYSVGIGQISSEVPQNLSASRPQDRQFILSSKKLLLSDSGFYLCAWRTGPHTEAFFGQGTRLTVV.

In its sample, this clonotype was seen many times. The V and J genes are TRBV6-1 and TRBJ2-7; D is perhaps TRBD1 (5 bases). Trimming stripped 1 base from V and 4 bases from J, with 11 bases between. The V gene's germline CDR1 is MNHNS and CDR2 SASEGT. The CDR3 length is 14 residues. Written as DNA, the CDR3 is TGTGCCAGCAGTGAAGTAGCAGGGTCGTACGAGCAGTACTTC. Protein sequence: CASSEVAGSYEQYF.

This clonotype was picked up many times. The chain uses TRBV7-2 and TRBJ2-5; tentatively, D is TRBD2 (6 bases). The CDR3 has 17 amino acids. The germline gives CDR1 SGHTA, CDR2 FQGNSA. Trimming left V 5 bases short and J 2 bases short, with 21 bases between. The CDR3 DNA reads as TGTGCCAGCAGCCCAGATTCCTATACCGGGGGTCAAGAGACCCAGTACTTC. As protein: CASSPDSYTGGQETQYF.

This clonotype came up a few times. It may be a read error: a sequence one base away is much more abundant. The rearrangement uses TRBV7-8 and TRBJ2-5; D remains ambiguous. The length of the CDR3 is 15 residues. Germline lookup yields CDR1 SGHVS and CDR2 FQNEAQ. Between the trimmed V and J ends, which lost 6 bases and 5 bases, there was a span of 19 bases. The chain's CDR3 is CASRLRPPRSETQYF. The CDR3 DNA sequence: TGTGCCAGCAGACTGCGTCCCCCGCGATCGGAGACCCAGTACTTC.

In the case of this clonotype: A much larger clone is a single base away; this may be a read error. The chain combines TRBV7-6 with TRBJ2-1; unclear D gene. The V gene lost 5 bases and the J gene lost 6 bases, with 14 bases spanning the gap. The CDR3 extends over 14 amino acids. Germline CDR1 reads SGHVS; CDR2 reads FNYEAQ. The DNA of the CDR3 is TGTGCCAGCAGCCCGAGGACCACCTGCAATGAGCAGTTCTTC. Its translation is CASSPRTTCNEQFF.

This clonotype was detected ten times or more. This sequence joins TRBV6-2 or TRBV6-3 and TRBJ2-1, with 12 bases identical to TRBD2. The CDR3 is made up of 14 amino acids. The V gene end was trimmed by 4 bases and the J gene end by 6 bases; junction bases not matched to a gene: 1. Germline loops: CDR1 MNHEY, CDR2 SVGEGT. CDR3 nucleotides: TGTGCCAGCAGTTCACTAGCGGGAGGCAATGAGCAGTTCTTC. Protein product: CASSSLAGGNEQFF.

The rearrangement uses TRBV7-6 and TRBJ2-1, with 8 bases fitting TRBD1. V lost 6 bases, J lost 1 base, and 11 bases stayed unmatched. Per the germline V gene, CDR1 is SGHVS and CDR2 is FNYEAQ. The CDR3 spans 17 residues. The CDR3 nucleotides read TGTGCCAGCAGTCGAGACCCCGGACAGGGATCCTACAATGAGCAGTTCTTC. It specifies CASSRDPGQGSYNEQFF.

This clonotype was counted at least ten times. The chain uses TRBV7-9 and TRBJ1-5; 9 bases are a match to TRBD1. The CDR3 is made up of 17 amino acids. Trimming at V came to 4 bases and at J to 9 bases, leaving 16 bases not matched to a gene. The germline gives CDR1 SEHNR, CDR2 FQNEAQ (reference sequence). The DNA of the CDR3 is TGTGCCAGCAGCTCCGACCGCCTCGACAGGGGGGCAGGGCCCCAGCATTTT. It yields the protein CASSSDRLDRGAGPQHF. Complete variable domain (other parts from reference TRBV7-9 and TRBJ1-5): DTGVSQNPRHKITKRGQNVTFRCDPISEHNRLYWYRQTLGQGPEFLTYFQNEAQLEKSRLLSDRFSAERPKGSFSTLEIQRTEQGDSAMYLCASSSDRLDRGAGPQHFGDGTRLSIL.

Points on this clonotype: A much larger clone lies a single base off, so this may be a read error. The rearrangement uses TRBV13 and TRBJ2-3, with 10 nucleotides matching TRBD2. Trimming took 5 bases from V and 0 from J; bases not matched to a gene: 8. The CDR3 is 17 amino acids. CDR1 is PRHDT, CDR2 FYEKMQ, per germline (reference sequence). The DNA of the CDR3 is TGTGCCAGCAGCCAAATTAGCGGGGGGACTAGCACAGATACGCAGTATTTT. Protein product: CASSQISGGTSTDTQYF.

This clonotype has at least ten counts. The J gene is TRBJ1-1, the V gene TRBV12-3 or TRBV12-4, with D unclear. Trimming left V 5 bases short and J 4 bases short, with 11 bases between. CDR3 length: 13 residues. The CDR3 DNA sequence: TGTGCCAGCAGTGCCGGGAGGGTCACTGAAGCTTTCTTT. Encoded protein: CASSAGRVTEAFF.

In its sample, this clonotype was seen many times. The chain uses TRBV20-1 and TRBJ1-5; TRBD1 is a possible D gene (6 bases). V shed 5 bases and J shed 6 bases, with 17 bases lying between them. Germline CDR1 and CDR2: DFQATT and SNEGSKA (reference sequence). The CDR3 sequence is 14 residues long. The CDR3 spells CSAGGRGIGQPQHF. CDR3 nucleotide sequence: TGCAGTGCTGGGGGCAGGGGAATAGGTCAGCCCCAGCATTTT.

The rearrangement links TRBV19 to TRBJ2-7, with 12 bases identical to TRBD2. CDR3 length equals 13 residues. Germline trimming cut 8 bases from V and 3 bases from J; bases unmatched to any gene: 2. Germline V gives CDR1 LNHDA, CDR2 SQIVND (reference sequence). The CDR3 sequence is CASRLAGDYEQYF. DNA for the CDR3: TGTGCCAGTCGACTAGCGGGAGACTACGAGCAGTACTTC. Combining the CDR3 with reference TRBV19 and TRBJ2-7 gives the whole variable domain DGGITQSPKYLFRKEGQNVTLSCEQNLNHDAMYWYRQDPGQGLRLIYYSQIVNDFQKGDIAEGYSVSREKKESFPLTVTSAQKNPTAFYLCASRLAGDYEQYFGPGTRLTVT.

This clonotype was counted a few times. This chain connects TRBV4-2 to TRBJ2-1; D possibly matches TRBD1 or TRBD2 (5 bases each). Per the germline V gene, CDR1 is LGHNA and CDR2 is YNFKEQ. There are 14 residues in the CDR3. The V end lost 0 bases, the J end lost 9 bases, and 12 bases lay between the germline ends. The CDR3 sequence is CASSQEGPLGEQFF. The CDR3 DNA follows: TGTGCCAGCAGCCAAGAGGGACCCTTAGGTGAGCAGTTCTTC.